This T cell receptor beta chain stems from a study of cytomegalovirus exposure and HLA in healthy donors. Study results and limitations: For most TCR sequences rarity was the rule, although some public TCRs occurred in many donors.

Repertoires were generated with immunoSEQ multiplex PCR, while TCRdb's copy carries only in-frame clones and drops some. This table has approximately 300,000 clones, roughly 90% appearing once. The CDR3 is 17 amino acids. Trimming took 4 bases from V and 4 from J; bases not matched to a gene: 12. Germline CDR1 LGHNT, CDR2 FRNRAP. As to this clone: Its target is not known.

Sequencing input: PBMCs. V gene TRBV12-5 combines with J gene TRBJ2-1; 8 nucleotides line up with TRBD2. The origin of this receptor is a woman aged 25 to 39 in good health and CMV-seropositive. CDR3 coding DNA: TGTGCTAGTGGTTCCACCTCGGGGGGGAGGGCATACAATGAGCAGTTCTTC. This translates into CASGSTSGGRAYNEQFF.